This TCR beta chain was identified in a study of T cell responses to AZD1222 COVID-19 vaccine. The data were produced by immunoSEQ multiplex PCR, yet TCRdb's version contains in-frame clones alone and is incomplete. The repertoire has 110,000 or so clones, approximately 90% of them found once; the top ten carry 6.5% to 7.5%. CDR1 SGHTA and CDR2 FQGNSA come from the germline V gene. This CDR3 comprises 13 residues. Between the trimmed V and J ends, which lost 5 bases and 7 bases, there was a span of 12 bases. This sequence was found in an adult who received the AZD1222 COVID-19 vaccine. The specimen comprised peripheral blood, sampled 28 days after the second AZD1222 dose. The chain recombines TRBV7-2 with TRBJ2-1; no definite D call. This CDR3 reads CASSVGPDNEQFF. In nucleotides, the CDR3 is TGTGCCAGCAGCGTCGGACCCGATAATGAGCAGTTCTTC.